This entry concerns a single T cell receptor beta chain. No antigen is known for it. One junction end disagrees with the germline gene, perhaps due to a read error. CDR1 is DFQATT and CDR2 is SNEGSKA in the germline V gene (reference sequence). The CDR3 consists of 16 residues. The study made its TCR cDNA through 5'RACE template switching. That step introduced a universal primer site along with UMIs. TCRdb ran MiXCR on the 5' RACE reads and lists one entry per CDR3 protein. The table lists about 360,000 distinct CDR3 sequences, approximately 6% of them singletons. These data come from a study of T cells after yellow fever vaccination. Study outcomes and limitations: Reappearance after the booster was seen for most primary-vaccination clones, at 95% to 96% CD4 and 75% to 90% CD8. Contaminating bulk clonotypes could be abundant in FACS-sorted repertoires. The secondary response was weaker, and its peak arrived faster, on day 5 versus 15.

The J gene is TRBJ2-7, the V gene TRBV20-1; 8 bases fit TRBD1. The sample was PBMCs, taken 5 days after the yellow fever booster vaccination. This TCR derives from a man younger than 45 who received the YFV17D yellow fever vaccine. The CDR3 nucleotides read TGCTGTGCTAGAACCGCGGCAGGGGGCGTTCAGAACGAGCAGTACTTC. Translation gives CCARTAAGGVQNEQYF.